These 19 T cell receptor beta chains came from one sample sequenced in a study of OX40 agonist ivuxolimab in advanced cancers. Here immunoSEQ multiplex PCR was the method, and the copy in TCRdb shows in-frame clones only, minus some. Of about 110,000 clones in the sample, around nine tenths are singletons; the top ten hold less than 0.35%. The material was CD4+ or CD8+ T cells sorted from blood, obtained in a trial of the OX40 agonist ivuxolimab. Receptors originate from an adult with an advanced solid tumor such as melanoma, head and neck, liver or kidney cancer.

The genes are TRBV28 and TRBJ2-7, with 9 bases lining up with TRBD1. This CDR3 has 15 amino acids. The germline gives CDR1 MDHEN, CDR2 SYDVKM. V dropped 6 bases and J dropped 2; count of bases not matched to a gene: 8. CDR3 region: CASSSPGQGTYEQYF. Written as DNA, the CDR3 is TGTGCCAGCAGCTCTCCCGGACAGGGGACCTACGAGCAGTACTTC.

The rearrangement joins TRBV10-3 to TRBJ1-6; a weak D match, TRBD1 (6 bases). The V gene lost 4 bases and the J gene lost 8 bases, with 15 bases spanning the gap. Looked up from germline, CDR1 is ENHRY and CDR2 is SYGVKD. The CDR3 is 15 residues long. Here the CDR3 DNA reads TGTGCCATCAGTGTGGGGGGGCTGGGTTATTCACCCCTCCACTTT. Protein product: CAISVGGLGYSPLHF.

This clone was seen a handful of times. The CDR3 DNA sequence: TGCGCCAGCACCACCGGGGGGACAGTGAACACTGAAGCTTTCTTT. Its translation is CASTTGGTVNTEAFF. This chain connects TRBV5-1 to TRBJ1-1; TRBD1 aligns across 7 bases. The CDR3 has 15 amino acids. The V segment lost 6 bases and the J segment 0 bases; nucleotides outside the gene matches: 8. Germline V gene lookup returns CDR1 SGHRS and CDR2 YFSETQ.

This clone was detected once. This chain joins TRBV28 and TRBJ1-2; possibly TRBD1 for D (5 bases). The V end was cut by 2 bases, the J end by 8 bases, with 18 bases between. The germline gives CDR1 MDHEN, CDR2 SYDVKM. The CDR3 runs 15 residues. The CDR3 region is CASSLLQLGHRGYTF. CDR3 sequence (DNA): TGTGCCAGCAGTTTACTCCAACTCGGACATCGCGGCTACACCTTC.

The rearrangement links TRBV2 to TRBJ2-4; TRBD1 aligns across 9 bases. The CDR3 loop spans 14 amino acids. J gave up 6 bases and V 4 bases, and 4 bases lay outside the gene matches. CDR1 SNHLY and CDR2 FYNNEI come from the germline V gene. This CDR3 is CASSGGQGINIQYF. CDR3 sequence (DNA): TGTGCCAGCAGTGGTGGACAGGGGATAAACATTCAGTACTTC. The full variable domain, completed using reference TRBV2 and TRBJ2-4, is EPEVTQTPSHQVTQMGQEVILRCVPISNHLYFYWYRQILGQKVEFLVSFYNNEISEKSEIFDDQFSVERPDGSNFTLKIRSTKLEDSAMYFCASSGGQGINIQYFGAGTRLSVL.

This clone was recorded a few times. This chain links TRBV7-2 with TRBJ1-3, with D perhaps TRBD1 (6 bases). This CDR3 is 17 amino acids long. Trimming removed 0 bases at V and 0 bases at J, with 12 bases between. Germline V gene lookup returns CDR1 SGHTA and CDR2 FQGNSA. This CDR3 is CASSLAPGARSGNTIYF. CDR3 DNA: TGTGCCAGCAGCTTAGCGCCAGGGGCCCGCTCTGGAAACACCATATATTTT.

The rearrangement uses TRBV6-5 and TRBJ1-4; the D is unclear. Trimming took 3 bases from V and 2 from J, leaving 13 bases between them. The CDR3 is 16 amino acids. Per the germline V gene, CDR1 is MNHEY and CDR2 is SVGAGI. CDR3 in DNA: TGTGCCAGCAGTTATGGTGGGGTAGGCACTAATGAAAAACTGTTTTTT. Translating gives CASSYGGVGTNEKLFF.

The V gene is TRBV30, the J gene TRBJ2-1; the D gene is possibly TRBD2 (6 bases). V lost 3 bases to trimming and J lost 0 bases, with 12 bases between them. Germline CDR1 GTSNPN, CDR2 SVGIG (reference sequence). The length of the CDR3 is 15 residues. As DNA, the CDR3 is TGTGCCTGGAGAAAGGGACTTTTCTCCTACAATGAGCAGTTCTTC. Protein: CAWRKGLFSYNEQFF.

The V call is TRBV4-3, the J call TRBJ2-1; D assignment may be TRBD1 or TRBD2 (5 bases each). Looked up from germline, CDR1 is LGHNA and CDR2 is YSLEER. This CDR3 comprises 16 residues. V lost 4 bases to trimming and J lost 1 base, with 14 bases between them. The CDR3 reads CASSRSGAGSYNEQFF. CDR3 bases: TGCGCCAGCAGCCGATCCGGGGCCGGATCCTACAATGAGCAGTTCTTC.

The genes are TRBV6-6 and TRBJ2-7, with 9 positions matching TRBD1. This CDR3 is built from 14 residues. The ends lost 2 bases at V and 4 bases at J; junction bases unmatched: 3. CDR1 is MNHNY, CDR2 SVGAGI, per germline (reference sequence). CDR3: CASSYAQGAYEQYF. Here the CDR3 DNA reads TGTGCCAGCAGTTACGCACAGGGGGCGTACGAGCAGTACTTC.

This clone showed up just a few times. CDR3 in amino acids: CASSLDGTRMGTNEKLFF. Here the CDR3 DNA reads TGTGCCAGCAGCTTGGACGGCACGAGGATGGGGACTAATGAAAAACTGTTTTTT. The J gene is TRBJ1-4, the V gene TRBV5-5; no firm D call. Trimming pared 0 bases from V and 2 bases from J, leaving 17 bases between. The germline CDR1 and CDR2 sequences are SGHKS and YYEKEE (reference sequence). The CDR3 runs to 18 residues.

CDR3 protein: CASSRLAGGYNEQFF. Here the CDR3 DNA reads TGTGCCAGCAGCCGACTAGCGGGAGGTTACAATGAGCAGTTCTTC. This rearrangement joins TRBV7-9 to TRBJ2-1, with 13 bases aligning to TRBD2. The CDR3 extends over 15 amino acids. Germline V gene data show CDR1 as SEHNR and CDR2 as FQNEAQ (reference sequence). The junction had 2 bases not matched to a gene; V was cut back by 5 bases and J by 4 bases.

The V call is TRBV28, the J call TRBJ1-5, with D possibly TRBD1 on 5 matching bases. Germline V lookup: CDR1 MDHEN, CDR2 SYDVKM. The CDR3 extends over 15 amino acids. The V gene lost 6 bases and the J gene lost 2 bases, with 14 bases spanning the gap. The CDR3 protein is CASSTDTFGNQPQHF. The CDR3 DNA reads TGTGCCAGCAGCACGGACACCTTCGGCAATCAGCCCCAGCATTTT.

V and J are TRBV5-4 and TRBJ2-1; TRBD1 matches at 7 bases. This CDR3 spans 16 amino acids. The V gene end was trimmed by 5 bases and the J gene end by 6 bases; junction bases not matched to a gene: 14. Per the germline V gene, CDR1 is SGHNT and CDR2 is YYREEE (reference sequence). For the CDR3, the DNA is TGTGCCAGCAGATCCAACAGGGGCGCCGCTTTCAATGAGCAGTTCTTC. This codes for CASRSNRGAAFNEQFF.

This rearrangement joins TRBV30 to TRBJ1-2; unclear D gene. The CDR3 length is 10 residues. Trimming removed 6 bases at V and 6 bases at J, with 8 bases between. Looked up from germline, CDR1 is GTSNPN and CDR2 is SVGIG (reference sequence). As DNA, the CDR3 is TGTGCCTGTTGGTGGGATGGCTACACCTTC. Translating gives CACWWDGYTF.

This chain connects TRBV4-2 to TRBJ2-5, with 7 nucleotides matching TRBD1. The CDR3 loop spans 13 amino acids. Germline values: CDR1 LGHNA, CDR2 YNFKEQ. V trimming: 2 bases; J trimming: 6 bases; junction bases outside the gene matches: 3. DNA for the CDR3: TGTGCCAGCAGCCAAAACAGGGGTCAGACCCAGTACTTC. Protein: CASSQNRGQTQYF.

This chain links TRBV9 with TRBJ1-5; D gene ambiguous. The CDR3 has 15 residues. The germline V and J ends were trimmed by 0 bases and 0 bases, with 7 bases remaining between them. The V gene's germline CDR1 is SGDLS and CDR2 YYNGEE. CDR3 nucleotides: TGTGCCAGCAGCGTAGAGCCAGATAGCAATCAGCCCCAGCATTTT. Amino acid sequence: CASSVEPDSNQPQHF. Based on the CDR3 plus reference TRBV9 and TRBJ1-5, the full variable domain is DSGVTQTPKHLITATGQRVTLRCSPRSGDLSVYWYQQSLDQGLQFLIQYYNGEERAKGNILERFSAQQFPDLHSELNLSSLELGDSALYFCASSVEPDSNQPQHFGDGTRLSIL.

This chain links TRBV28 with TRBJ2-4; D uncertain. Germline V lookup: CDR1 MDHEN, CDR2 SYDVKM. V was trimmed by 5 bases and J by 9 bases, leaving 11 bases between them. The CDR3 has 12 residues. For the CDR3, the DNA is TGTGCCAGCAGTCCTATCATGGGCATTCAGTACTTC. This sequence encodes CASSPIMGIQYF.

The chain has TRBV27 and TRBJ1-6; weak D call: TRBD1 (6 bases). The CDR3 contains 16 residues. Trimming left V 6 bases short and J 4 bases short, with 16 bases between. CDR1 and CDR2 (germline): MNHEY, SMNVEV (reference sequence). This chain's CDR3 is CASRRQVPYYNSPLHF. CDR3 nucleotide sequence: TGTGCCAGCAGAAGACAGGTACCTTATTATAATTCACCCCTCCACTTT.